Below, 16 T cell receptor beta chains from the same sample are listed, as sequenced in a study of blood T cells in healthy people across ages. The second PCR ran 7 to 11 cycles with a sample-barcoded 5' primer and J-beta primers. TCRdb reprocessed the 5' RACE reads with MiXCR, giving one entry per CDR3 protein. The profile covers about 1.7 million distinct CDR3 sequences, with about 28% appearing a single time and roughly 8% taken by the ten largest. The material sequenced was blood. The source of these receptors is a woman in her twenties or thirties in good health.

A few counts support this clonotype. The chain couples TRBV30 to TRBJ2-5, with D perhaps TRBD1 or TRBD2 (5 bases each). From germline, CDR1 is GTSNPN and CDR2 SVGIG (reference sequence). Trimming left V 0 bases short and J 4 bases short, with 15 bases between. The CDR3 length is 15 residues. The CDR3 loop is CAWSVQSTGGETQYF. In DNA form, the CDR3 reads TGTGCCTGGAGTGTACAATCCACTGGGGGAGAGACCCAGTACTTC.

This clonotype has only a few counts. The chain combines TRBV6-5 with TRBJ1-2; D remains unclear. Germline values: CDR1 MNHEY, CDR2 SVGAGI. V shed 3 bases and J shed 6 bases, with 11 bases lying between them. The CDR3 contains 13 residues. The CDR3 is CASSYGQRDGYTF. CDR3 nucleotide sequence: TGTGCCAGCAGTTATGGTCAGAGGGATGGCTACACCTTC.

In its sample, this clonotype was seen once. CDR3 coding DNA: TGTGCCAGCAGCCATGATGCCTACGAGCAGTACTTC. This encodes CASSHDAYEQYF. This chain connects TRBV4-2 to TRBJ2-7; D is uncertain. The CDR3 sequence is 12 residues long. V gave up 3 bases and J gave up 2 bases, with 5 bases separating them. Germline CDR1 and CDR2: LGHNA and YNFKEQ.

This clonotype was seen a few times. The V gene is TRBV2, the J gene TRBJ1-1, with D perhaps TRBD1 (5 bases). Trimming removed 3 bases from V and 5 bases from J, with 16 bases in between. Germline V gives CDR1 SNHLY, CDR2 FYNNEI. This CDR3 spans 15 amino acids. CDR3 loop: CASSDDGVRTTEAFF. CDR3 coding DNA: TGTGCCAGCAGTGATGACGGGGTAAGGACAACTGAAGCTTTCTTT.

This clonotype was seen just once. The rearrangement uses TRBV5-5 and TRBJ2-3; TRBD1 agrees at 8 bases. V gave up 4 bases and J gave up 2 bases; unmatched junction bases: 12. The V gene's germline CDR1 is SGHKS and CDR2 YYEKEE (reference sequence). The CDR3 covers 17 residues. DNA for the CDR3: TGTGCCAGCAGCCCATATGGACAGGGAATCCTCACAGATACGCAGTATTTT. Translating it yields CASSPYGQGILTDTQYF.

Concerning this clonotype: A much bigger clone sits one base away, suggesting this may be a read error. V usage is TRBV7-8 and J usage is TRBJ2-4; 7 nucleotides match TRBD2. The J call may be wrong; the DNA end is better matched by TRBJ2-7. Germline V gene lookup returns CDR1 SGHVS and CDR2 FQNEAQ. This CDR3 contains 14 residues. CDR3 region: CANSPTSVVYEQYF. The CDR3 DNA is TGTGCCAACAGTCCTACTAGCGTTGTCTACGAGCAGTACTTC.

Turning to this clonotype: At one end the junction does not follow the germline gene, possibly because of a read error. The chain combines TRBV9 with TRBJ1-4; no clear D gene. Germline CDR1 reads SGDLS; CDR2 reads YYNGEE. The CDR3 is 15 amino acids. The CDR3 loop is CAGSVGITTNEKLFF. Here the CDR3 DNA reads TGTGCCGGCAGCGTTGGGATTACAACTAATGAAAAACTGTTTTTT. Supplemented by reference TRBV9 and TRBJ1-4, the full variable domain reads DSGVTQTPKHLITATGQRVTLRCSPRSGDLSVYWYQQSLDQGLQFLIQYYNGEERAKGNILERFSAQQFPDLHSELNLSSLELGDSALYFCAGSVGITTNEKLFFGSGTQLSVL.

This clonotype has a count of ten or more. The junction differs from germline at one of its ends, possibly a read error. The genes are TRBV5-1 and TRBJ2-1; TRBD1 matches 12 bases. Germline assignment: CDR1 SGHRS and CDR2 YFSETQ. CDR3 length: 14 residues. The CDR3 coding sequence is TGTGCCAGCAGCCCCGGGACAGGGGGCGATGAGCAGTTCTTC. Protein product: CASSPGTGGDEQFF.

The genes are TRBV28 and TRBJ2-7; no definite D call. The ends were cut back, 7 bases at V and 0 bases at J, with 13 bases in the middle. This CDR3 is built from 14 residues. The germline gives CDR1 MDHEN, CDR2 SYDVKM. CDR3 DNA: TGTGCCAGCAAATCAAGCTTGAGCTCCTACGAGCAGTACTTC. This codes for CASKSSLSSYEQYF.

This clonotype was picked up many times. This sequence joins TRBV9 and TRBJ2-7, with TRBD2 identical over 11 bases. The CDR3 is made up of 17 amino acids. The germline gives CDR1 SGDLS, CDR2 YYNGEE. The junction had 8 bases not matched to a gene; V was cut back by 3 bases and J by 0 bases. The CDR3 spells CASSADVTSGASYEQYF. In DNA form, the CDR3 reads TGTGCCAGCAGCGCCGACGTGACTAGCGGGGCCTCCTACGAGCAGTACTTC.

This clonotype was recorded a few times. The chain employs TRBV7-8 and TRBJ2-1, with D maybe TRBD1 (5 bases). Germline V gene data show CDR1 as SGHVS and CDR2 as FQNEAQ. CDR3 length: 18 residues. The V gene lost 1 base and the J gene lost 2 bases, with 18 bases spanning the gap. CDR3 protein: CASSLEPTVGQPYNEQFF. Written as DNA, the CDR3 is TGTGCCAGCAGCTTAGAACCCACTGTTGGACAACCCTACAATGAGCAGTTCTTC.

This clonotype was detected only a few times. The rearrangement joins TRBV7-2 to TRBJ2-2; TRBD2 agrees at 10 bases. CDR1 is SGHTA, CDR2 FQGNSA, per germline. The trim removed 6 bases at V and 0 bases at J, leaving 10 bases unmatched. This CDR3 has 18 residues. The DNA for the CDR3 is TGTGCCAGCAGTCGAAGGACTAGCGGTTGGGCGAACACCGGGGAGCTGTTTTTT. This codes for CASSRRTSGWANTGELFF.

The table lists this clonotype with a few counts. This chain links TRBV20-1 with TRBJ1-4; D unclear. The V gene lost 2 bases and the J gene lost 4 bases, with 5 bases spanning the gap. The CDR3 is 12 residues long. The germline CDR1 and CDR2 sequences are DFQATT and SNEGSKA (reference sequence). Here the CDR3 reads CSARQDNEKLFF. CDR3 nucleotides: TGCAGTGCTAGACAGGATAATGAAAAACTGTTTTTT.

The chain has TRBV12-3 or TRBV12-4 and TRBJ2-7; 7 bases are shared with TRBD1. The CDR3 is 16 amino acids. V shed 4 bases, J shed 2 bases, and the junction held 11 bases outside the gene matches. CDR3 bases: TGTGCCAGCAGTTCAAGACAGGGTAAGGCTGCCTACGAGCAGTACTTC. It encodes CASSSRQGKAAYEQYF.

There are many counts of this clonotype. The chain has TRBV10-3 and TRBJ1-2; TRBD1 agrees at 8 bases. V lost 6 bases to trimming and J lost 6 bases; unmatched junction nucleotides: 9. CDR1 and CDR2 from the germline V gene are ENHRY and SYGVKD. This CDR3 has 14 amino acids. The CDR3 nucleotides are TGTGCCATCAGAGCAGGGGGCAGGTCGGATGGCTACACCTTC. Its protein product is CAIRAGGRSDGYTF.

The chain carries TRBV15 and TRBJ1-4; no firm D call. The length of the CDR3 is 15 residues. The V and J ends lost 0 bases and 8 bases respectively, with 13 bases between them. Germline V gene data show CDR1 as LNHNV and CDR2 as YYDKDF (reference sequence). CDR3 region: CATSRDRADEEKLFF. Written as DNA, the CDR3 is TGTGCCACCAGCAGAGATAGGGCAGACGAGGAAAAACTGTTTTTT.